Sequencing of this TCR beta chain was carried out in a study of beta chain features in type 1 diabetes. In germline, CDR1 is LGHNA, CDR2 YNFKEQ. J lost 2 bases, V lost 0 bases, and 4 bases had no gene match. The CDR3 covers 16 residues. Comment on this clone: Antigen specificity is unknown.

All of the isolated RNA was reverse transcribed, so expressed TCRB transcripts were sequenced. Naive, central memory and regulatory T cell samples produced a mean of approximately 3.6 million reads. Libraries were prepared by immunoSEQ multiplex PCR; TCRdb keeps only in-frame clonotypes and omits some of them. There are a few hundred thousand clones in the sample; about 15% occur only once, and approximately 0.035% lies in the top ten. Study-level results: The naive, central memory and Treg TCRB repertoires showed an apparent similarity that was greater among patients than among healthy donors.

The origin of this receptor is a young man in good health. The sequencing sample was made of naive CD4+ T cells from blood. This chain uses TRBV4-2 with TRBJ2-1; 7 bases are shared with TRBD1. The CDR3, as DNA: TGTGCCAGCAGCCAAGATATAACAGGGGCCTACAATGAGCAGTTCTTC. It encodes CASSQDITGAYNEQFF.